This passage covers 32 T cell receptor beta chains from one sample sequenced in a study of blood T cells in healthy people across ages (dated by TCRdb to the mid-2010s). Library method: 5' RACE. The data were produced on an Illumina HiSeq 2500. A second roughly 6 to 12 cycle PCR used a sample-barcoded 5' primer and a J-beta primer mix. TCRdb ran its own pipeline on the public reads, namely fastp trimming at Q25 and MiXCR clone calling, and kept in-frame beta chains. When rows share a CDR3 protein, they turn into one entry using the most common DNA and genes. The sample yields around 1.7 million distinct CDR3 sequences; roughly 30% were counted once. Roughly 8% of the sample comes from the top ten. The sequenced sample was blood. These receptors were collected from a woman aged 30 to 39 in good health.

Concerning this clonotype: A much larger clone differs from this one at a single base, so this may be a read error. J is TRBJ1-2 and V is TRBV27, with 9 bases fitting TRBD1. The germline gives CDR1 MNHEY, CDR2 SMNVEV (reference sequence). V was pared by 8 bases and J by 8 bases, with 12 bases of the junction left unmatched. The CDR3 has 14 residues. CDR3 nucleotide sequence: TGTGCCAGCTGTTCCCTGGACAGGGGTTACGGCTACACCTTC. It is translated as CASCSLDRGYGYTF.

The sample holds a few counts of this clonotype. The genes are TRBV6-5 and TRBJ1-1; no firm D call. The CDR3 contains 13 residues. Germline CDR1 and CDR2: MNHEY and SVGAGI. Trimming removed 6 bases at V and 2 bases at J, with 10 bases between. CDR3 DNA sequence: TGTGCCAGCAGGGTAGCGGGTAACACTGAAGCTTTCTTT. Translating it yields CASRVAGNTEAFF.

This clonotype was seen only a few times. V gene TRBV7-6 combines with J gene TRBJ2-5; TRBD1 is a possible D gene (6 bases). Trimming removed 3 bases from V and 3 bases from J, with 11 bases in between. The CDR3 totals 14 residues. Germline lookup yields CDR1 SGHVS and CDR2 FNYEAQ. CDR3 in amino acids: CASSFLTGKETQYF. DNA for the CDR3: TGTGCCAGCAGCTTCCTGACAGGAAAAGAGACCCAGTACTTC. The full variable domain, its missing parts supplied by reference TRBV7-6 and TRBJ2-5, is GAGVSQSPRYKVTKRGQDVALRCDPISGHVSLYWYRQALGQGPEFLTYFNYEAQQDKSGLPNDRFSAERPEGSISTLTIQRTEQRDSAMYRCASSFLTGKETQYFGPGTRLLVL.

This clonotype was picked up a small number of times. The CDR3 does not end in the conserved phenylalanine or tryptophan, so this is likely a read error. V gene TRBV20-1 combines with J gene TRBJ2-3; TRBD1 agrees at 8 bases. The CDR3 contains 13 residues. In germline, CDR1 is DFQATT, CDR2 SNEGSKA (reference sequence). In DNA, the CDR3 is TGCAGCGAAAGACAGGGGAGCACAGATACGCAGTATTTG. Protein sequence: CSERQGSTDTQYL.

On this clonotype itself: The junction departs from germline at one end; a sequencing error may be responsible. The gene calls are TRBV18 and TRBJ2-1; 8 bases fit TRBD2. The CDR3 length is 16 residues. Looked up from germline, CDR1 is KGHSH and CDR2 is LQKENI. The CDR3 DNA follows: TGTGCCATCTCACCAGCCACTAGCGGAAGCAATAATGAGCAGTTCTTC. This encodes CAISPATSGSNNEQFF.

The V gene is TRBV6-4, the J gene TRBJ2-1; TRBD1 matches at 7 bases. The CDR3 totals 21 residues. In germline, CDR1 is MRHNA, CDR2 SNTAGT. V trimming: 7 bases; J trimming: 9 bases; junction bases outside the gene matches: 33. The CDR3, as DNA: TGTGCCAGCAACGAGGGGCTTGGGGGACAGTCTGCCCCCGGGCTAGCACCTGAGCAGTTCTTC. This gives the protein CASNEGLGGQSAPGLAPEQFF.

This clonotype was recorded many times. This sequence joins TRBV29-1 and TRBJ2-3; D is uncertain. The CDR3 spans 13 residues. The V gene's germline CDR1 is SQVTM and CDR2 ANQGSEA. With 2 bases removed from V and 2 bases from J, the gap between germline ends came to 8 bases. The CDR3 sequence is CSVENLATDTQYF. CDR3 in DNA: TGCAGCGTTGAAAATCTTGCCACAGATACGCAGTATTTT.

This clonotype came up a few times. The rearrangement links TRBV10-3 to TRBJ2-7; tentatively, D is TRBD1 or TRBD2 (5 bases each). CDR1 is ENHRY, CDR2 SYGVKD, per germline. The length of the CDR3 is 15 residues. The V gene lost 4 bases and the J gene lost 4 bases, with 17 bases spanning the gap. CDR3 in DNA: TGTGCCATCAGTGGTGGGACGGAAGATAAGTACGAGCAGTACTTC. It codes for CAISGGTEDKYEQYF.

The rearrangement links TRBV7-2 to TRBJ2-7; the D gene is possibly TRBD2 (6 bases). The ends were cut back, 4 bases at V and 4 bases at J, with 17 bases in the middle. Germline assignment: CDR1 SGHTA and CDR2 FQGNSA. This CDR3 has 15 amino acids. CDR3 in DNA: TGTGCCAGCAGCTCCTCGGGAGTCCGGTCGTACGAGCAGTACTTC. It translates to CASSSSGVRSYEQYF.

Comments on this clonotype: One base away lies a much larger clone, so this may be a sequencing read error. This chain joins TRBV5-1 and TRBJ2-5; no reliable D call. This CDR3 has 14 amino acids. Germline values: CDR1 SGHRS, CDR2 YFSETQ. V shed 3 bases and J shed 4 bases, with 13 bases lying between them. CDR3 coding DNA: TGCGCCAGCAGCTGGCGTCTGGGCGGAGAGACCCAGTACTTC. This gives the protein CASSWRLGGETQYF.

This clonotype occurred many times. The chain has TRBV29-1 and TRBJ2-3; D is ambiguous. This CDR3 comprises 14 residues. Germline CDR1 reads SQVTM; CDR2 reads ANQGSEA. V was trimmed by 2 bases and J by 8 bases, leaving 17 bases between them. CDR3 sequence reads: CSVEMGQGVGTQYF. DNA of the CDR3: TGCAGCGTTGAAATGGGCCAAGGAGTCGGTACGCAGTATTTT.

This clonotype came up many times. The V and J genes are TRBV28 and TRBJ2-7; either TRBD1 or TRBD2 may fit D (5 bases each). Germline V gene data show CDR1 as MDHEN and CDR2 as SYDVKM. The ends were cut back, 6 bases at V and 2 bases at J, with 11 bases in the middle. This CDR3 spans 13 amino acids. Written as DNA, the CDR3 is TGTGCCAGCAGAACGGGACCAACCTACGAGCAGTACTTC. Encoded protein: CASRTGPTYEQYF.

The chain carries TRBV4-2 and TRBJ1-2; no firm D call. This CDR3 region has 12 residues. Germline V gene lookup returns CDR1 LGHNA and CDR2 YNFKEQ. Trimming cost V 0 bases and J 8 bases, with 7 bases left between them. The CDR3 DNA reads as TGTGCCAGCAGCCAAGAGGGCCAGGGCTACACCTTC. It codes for CASSQEGQGYTF.

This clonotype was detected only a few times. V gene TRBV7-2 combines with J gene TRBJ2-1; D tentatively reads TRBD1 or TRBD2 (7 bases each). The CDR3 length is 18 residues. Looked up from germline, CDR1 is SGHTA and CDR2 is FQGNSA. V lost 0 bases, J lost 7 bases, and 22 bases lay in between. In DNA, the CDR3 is TGTGCCAGCAGCTTAGCGTTTGGGGGGGCAGGGGGAGGGAATGAGCAGTTCTTC. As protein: CASSLAFGGAGGGNEQFF.

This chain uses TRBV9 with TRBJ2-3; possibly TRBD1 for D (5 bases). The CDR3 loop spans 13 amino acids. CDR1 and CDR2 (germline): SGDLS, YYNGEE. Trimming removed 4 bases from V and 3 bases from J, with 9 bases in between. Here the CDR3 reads CASSPRQTDTQYF. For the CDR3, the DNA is TGTGCCAGCAGCCCCCGACAGACAGATACGCAGTATTTT.

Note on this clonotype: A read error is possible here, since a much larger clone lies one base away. The CDR3 sequence: CSATTGTSAHEQYF. The CDR3 DNA is TGCAGTGCTACAACCGGGACTAGCGCCCACGAGCAGTACTTC. The chain couples TRBV20-1 to TRBJ2-7; 10 bases agree with TRBD2. The V and J ends lost 4 bases and 5 bases, in that order; junction bases with no gene match: 8. Per germline, CDR1 DFQATT and CDR2 SNEGSKA (reference sequence). The CDR3 loop spans 14 amino acids.

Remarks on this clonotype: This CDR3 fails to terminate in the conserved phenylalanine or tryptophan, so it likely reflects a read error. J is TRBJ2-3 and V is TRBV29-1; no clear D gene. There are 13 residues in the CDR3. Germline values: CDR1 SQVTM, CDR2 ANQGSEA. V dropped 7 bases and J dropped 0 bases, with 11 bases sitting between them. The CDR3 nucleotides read TGCAGCGCCGACTGGTCTAGCACAGATACGCAGTATTGT. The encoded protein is CSADWSSTDTQYC.

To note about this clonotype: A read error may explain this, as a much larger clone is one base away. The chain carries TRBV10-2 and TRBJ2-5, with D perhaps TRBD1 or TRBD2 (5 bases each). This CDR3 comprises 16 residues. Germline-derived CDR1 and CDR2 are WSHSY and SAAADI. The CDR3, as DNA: TGCGCCAGCAGTGATGTCTCGGGACCCCTAGGGGAGAGCCAGTACTTC. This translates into CASSDVSGPLGESQYF.

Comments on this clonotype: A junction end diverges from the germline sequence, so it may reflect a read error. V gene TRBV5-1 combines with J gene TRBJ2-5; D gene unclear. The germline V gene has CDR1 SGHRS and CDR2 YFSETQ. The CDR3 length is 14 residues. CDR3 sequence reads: CASKPWQSQEAQYF. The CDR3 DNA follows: TGCGCCAGCAAGCCCTGGCAGTCCCAAGAGGCCCAGTACTTC.

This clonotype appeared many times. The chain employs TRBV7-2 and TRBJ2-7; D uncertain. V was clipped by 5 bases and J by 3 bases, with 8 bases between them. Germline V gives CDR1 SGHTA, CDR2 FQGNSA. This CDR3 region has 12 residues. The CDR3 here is CASSEHRYEQYF. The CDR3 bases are TGTGCCAGCAGCGAACATCGCTACGAGCAGTACTTC. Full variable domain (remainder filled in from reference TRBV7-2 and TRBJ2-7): GAGVSQSPSNKVTEKGKDVELRCDPISGHTALYWYRQSLGQGLEFLIYFQGNSAPDKSGLPSDRFSAERTGGSVSTLTIQRTQQEDSAVYLCASSEHRYEQYFGPGTRLTVT.

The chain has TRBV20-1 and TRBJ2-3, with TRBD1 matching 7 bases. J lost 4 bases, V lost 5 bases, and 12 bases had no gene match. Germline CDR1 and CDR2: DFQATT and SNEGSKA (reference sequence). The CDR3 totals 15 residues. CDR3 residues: CSAQGGRGWADTQYF. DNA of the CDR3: TGCAGTGCTCAAGGGGGCAGGGGGTGGGCAGATACGCAGTATTTT.

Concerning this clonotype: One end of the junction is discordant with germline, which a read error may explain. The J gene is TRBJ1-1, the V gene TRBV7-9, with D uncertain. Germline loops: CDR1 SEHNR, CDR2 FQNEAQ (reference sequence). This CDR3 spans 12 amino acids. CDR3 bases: TGTGCCGGCAGCCAAGTCGAGGGCGAAGCTTTCTTT. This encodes CAGSQVEGEAFF.

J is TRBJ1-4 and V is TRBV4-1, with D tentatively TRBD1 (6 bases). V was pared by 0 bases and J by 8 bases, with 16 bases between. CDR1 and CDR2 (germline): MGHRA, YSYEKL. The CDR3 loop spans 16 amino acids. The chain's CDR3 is CASSQDPPGVGEKLFF. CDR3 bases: TGCGCCAGCAGCCAAGATCCCCCAGGGGTCGGGGAAAAACTGTTTTTT.

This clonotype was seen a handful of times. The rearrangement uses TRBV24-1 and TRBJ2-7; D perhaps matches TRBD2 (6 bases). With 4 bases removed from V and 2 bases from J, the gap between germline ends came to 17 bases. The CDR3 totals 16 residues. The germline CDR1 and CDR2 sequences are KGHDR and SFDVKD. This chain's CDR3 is CATSETAGSPPYEQYF. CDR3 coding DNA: TGTGCCACCAGTGAGACCGCGGGGAGCCCTCCCTACGAGCAGTACTTC.

CDR3 coding DNA: TGCAGCGCTGGAGATAGGGGGAGGGATGAGCAGTTCTTC. Translating gives CSAGDRGRDEQFF. The V call is TRBV29-1, the J call TRBJ2-1, with a weak D call TRBD2 (7 bases). Germline lookup yields CDR1 SQVTM and CDR2 ANQGSEA. V gave up 7 bases and J gave up 8 bases, with 18 bases separating them. This CDR3 spans 13 amino acids.

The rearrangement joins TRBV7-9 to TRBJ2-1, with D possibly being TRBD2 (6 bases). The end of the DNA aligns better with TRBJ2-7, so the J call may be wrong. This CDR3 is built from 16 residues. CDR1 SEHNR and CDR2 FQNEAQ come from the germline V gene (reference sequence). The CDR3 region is CASSLWGVISYNEQYF. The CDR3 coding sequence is TGTGCCAGCAGTCTGTGGGGGGTTATATCCTACAATGAGCAGTACTTC.

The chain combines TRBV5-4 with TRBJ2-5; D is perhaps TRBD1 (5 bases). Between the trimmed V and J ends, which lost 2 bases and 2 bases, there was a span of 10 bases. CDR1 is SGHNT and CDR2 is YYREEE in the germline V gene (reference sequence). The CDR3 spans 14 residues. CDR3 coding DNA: TGTGCCAGCAGCTTTCTGCAGGGACAAGAGACCCAGTACTTC. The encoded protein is CASSFLQGQETQYF.

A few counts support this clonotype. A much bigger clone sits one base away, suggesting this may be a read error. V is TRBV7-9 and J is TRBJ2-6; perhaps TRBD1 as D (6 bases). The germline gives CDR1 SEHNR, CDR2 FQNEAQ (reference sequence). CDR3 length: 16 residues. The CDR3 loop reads CASSSLTGLGANVLAF. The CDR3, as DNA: TGTGCCAGCAGCTCCTTAACAGGGCTCGGGGCCAACGTCCTGGCTTTC.

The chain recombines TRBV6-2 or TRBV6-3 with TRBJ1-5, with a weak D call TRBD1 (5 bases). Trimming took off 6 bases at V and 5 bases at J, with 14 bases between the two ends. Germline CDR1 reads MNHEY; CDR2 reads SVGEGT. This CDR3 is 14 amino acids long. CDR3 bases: TGTGCCAGCAGGGGACTGGGTACCGATCAGCCCCAGCATTTT. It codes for CASRGLGTDQPQHF.

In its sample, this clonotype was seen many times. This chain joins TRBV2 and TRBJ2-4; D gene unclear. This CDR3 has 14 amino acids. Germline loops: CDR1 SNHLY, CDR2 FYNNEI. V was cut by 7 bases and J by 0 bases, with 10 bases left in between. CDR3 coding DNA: TGTGCCAGCAAGCTCGAGGTAGCCAAAAACATTCAGTACTTC. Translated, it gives CASKLEVAKNIQYF.

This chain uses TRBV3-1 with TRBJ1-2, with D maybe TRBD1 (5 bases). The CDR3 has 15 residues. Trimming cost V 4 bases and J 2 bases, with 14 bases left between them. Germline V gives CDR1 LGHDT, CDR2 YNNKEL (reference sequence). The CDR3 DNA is TGTGCCAGCAGCCTTAACCCCCAGGGAAACTATGGCTACACCTTC. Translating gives CASSLNPQGNYGYTF. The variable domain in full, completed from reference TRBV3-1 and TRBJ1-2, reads DTAVSQTPKYLVTQMGNDKSIKCEQNLGHDTMYWYKQDSKKFLKIMFSYNNKELIINETVPNRFSPKSPDKAHLNLHINSLELGDSAVYFCASSLNPQGNYGYTFGSGTRLTVV.

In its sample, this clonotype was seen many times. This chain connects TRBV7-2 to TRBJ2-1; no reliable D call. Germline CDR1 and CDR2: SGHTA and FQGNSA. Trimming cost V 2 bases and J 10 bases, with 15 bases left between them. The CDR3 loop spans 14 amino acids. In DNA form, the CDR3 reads TGTGCCAGCAGCTTAAACCGCTTGGAAGGAGAGCAGTTCTTC. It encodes CASSLNRLEGEQFF. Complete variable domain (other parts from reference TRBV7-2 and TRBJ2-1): GAGVSQSPSNKVTEKGKDVELRCDPISGHTALYWYRQSLGQGLEFLIYFQGNSAPDKSGLPSDRFSAERTGGSVSTLTIQRTQQEDSAVYLCASSLNRLEGEQFFGPGTRLTVL.